The 7 T cell receptor beta chains given below trace back to one sample, sequenced in a study of response to subunit inactivated influenza vaccine. MiXCR was run by TCRdb on the RT-PCR reads, yielding one entry per CDR3 protein. The sample lists around 190,000 distinct CDR3 sequences, approximately 15% occurring once. The sample here was CD8+ T cells sorted from PBMCs, taken roughly 5 days after vaccination. These receptors all come from a man aged 45-65 years who received an inactivated influenza vaccine.

This clonotype was observed a few times. The J gene is TRBJ2-1, the V gene TRBV6-2 or TRBV6-3; 12 bases fit TRBD2. The CDR3 sequence is 20 residues long. Germline V CDR1 and CDR2: MNHEY, SVGEGT. Trimming took 0 bases from V and 3 from J; bases not matched to a gene: 12. DNA of the CDR3: TGTGCCAGCAGTTACTCTTCGCTAGCGGGGGGGCCCGGGGTCTACAATGAGCAGTTCTTC. Translation gives CASSYSSLAGGPGVYNEQFF.

The chain employs TRBV3-1 and TRBJ2-5; 10 positions agree with TRBD2. The trim removed 0 bases at V and 5 bases at J, leaving 6 bases unmatched. CDR1 and CDR2 from the germline V gene are LGHDT and YNNKEL (reference sequence). The CDR3 covers 16 residues. This CDR3 is CASSQEASGGDETQYF. CDR3 nucleotide sequence: TGTGCCAGCAGCCAAGAAGCTAGCGGGGGTGACGAGACCCAGTACTTC.

There are a few counts of this clonotype. The chain employs TRBV4-3 and TRBJ2-2, with TRBD2 identical over 8 bases. Trimming at V came to 0 bases and at J to 6 bases, leaving 6 bases not matched to a gene. Germline V lookup: CDR1 LGHNA, CDR2 YSLEER. The CDR3 has 16 residues. CDR3 nucleotides: TGCGCCAGCAGCCAAGACGGGACTAGATTATCCGGGGAGCTGTTTTTT. Amino acids: CASSQDGTRLSGELFF.

This clonotype was recorded at least ten times. This sequence joins TRBV10-3 and TRBJ2-5; D is unresolved. Trimming took 6 bases from V and 1 from J, leaving 12 bases between them. CDR1 and CDR2 (germline): ENHRY, SYGVKD. The CDR3 spans 14 residues. This CDR3 reads CAIRLGPSQETQYF. For the CDR3, the DNA is TGTGCCATCAGGTTAGGACCGAGCCAAGAGACCCAGTACTTC.

In this sample, this clonotype turned up a few times. This chain joins TRBV18 and TRBJ2-7; unclear D gene. The CDR3 consists of 16 residues. Germline V gene data show CDR1 as KGHSH and CDR2 as LQKENI. The germline V and J ends were trimmed by 1 base and 0 bases, with 13 bases remaining between them. The CDR3, as DNA: TGTGCCAGCTCACCACTTATAGGAAACTACTCCTACGAGCAGTACTTC. This gives the protein CASSPLIGNYSYEQYF.

Remarks on this clonotype: A junction boundary mismatches the germline segment, possibly from a read error. This chain joins TRBV29-1 and TRBJ2-7; D gene unclear. CDR1 and CDR2 from the germline V gene are SQVTM and ANQGSEA. This CDR3 has 13 amino acids. The CDR3 sequence is CSVTFRRKYEQYF. The CDR3 region has the DNA TGCAGCGTAACGTTCCGGCGGAAGTACGAGCAGTACTTT.

This clonotype was observed a handful of times. The chain recombines TRBV28 with TRBJ2-1, with 12 bases lining up with TRBD2. Trimming cost V 5 bases and J 2 bases; bases outside gene matches: 4. The CDR3 totals 16 residues. Germline loops: CDR1 MDHEN, CDR2 SYDVKM. CDR3 region: CASSRLAGVPYNEQFF. For the CDR3, the DNA is TGTGCCAGCAGTCGACTAGCGGGGGTGCCCTACAATGAGCAGTTCTTC.